The 32 T cell receptor beta chains in this list originate from one sample, sequenced in a study of cytomegalovirus exposure and HLA in healthy donors. A multiplex PCR was run with 60 Vbeta primers and 13 Jbeta primers. Sequencing was performed with immunoSEQ multiplex PCR; in TCRdb, only in-frame clones are kept and a portion is missing. The table records approximately 95,000 clones, 81% of them present only once. The specimen was PBMCs. These receptors were obtained from a woman in her seventies in good health and CMV-seropositive.

The chain recombines TRBV5-1 with TRBJ2-2; possibly TRBD1 for D (7 bases). Trimming shortened V by 4 bases and J by 3 bases, and 19 bases separated the two germline ends. The CDR3 extends over 17 amino acids. Germline CDR1 SGHRS, CDR2 YFSETQ. CDR3 sequence (DNA): TGCGCCAGCAGCCGCACAGGGGATGGAGGGTACACCGGGGAGCTGTTTTTT. Amino acid sequence: CASSRTGDGGYTGELFF.

The chain links TRBV5-1 to TRBJ2-3, with 8 bases lining up with TRBD2. CDR3 size: 15 residues. V shed 2 bases and J 3 bases; nucleotides not matched to a gene: 5. Germline V CDR1 and CDR2: SGHRS, YFSETQ. Here the CDR3 reads CASSLAGVGTDTQYF. In DNA, the CDR3 is TGCGCCAGCAGCTTAGCGGGAGTGGGGACAGATACGCAGTATTTT.

This chain uses TRBV6-1 with TRBJ2-7; D may be TRBD2 (5 bases). The CDR3 totals 12 residues. Germline V gives CDR1 MNHNS, CDR2 SASEGT. V lost 6 bases and J 2 bases, leaving 8 bases between the germline ends. CDR3 in amino acids: CASRSGTYEQYF. The CDR3 region has the DNA TGTGCCAGCAGGTCGGGAACCTACGAGCAGTACTTC.

The chain recombines TRBV19 with TRBJ2-5, with 11 bases matching TRBD2. The CDR3 totals 16 residues. With 5 bases clipped from V and 5 bases from J, the junction kept 10 bases outside the gene matches. Germline CDR1 LNHDA, CDR2 SQIVND (reference sequence). This CDR3 is CASSQEASGRSETQYF. The DNA for the CDR3 is TGTGCCAGTAGTCAAGAAGCTAGCGGGAGGTCGGAGACCCAGTACTTC.

The rearrangement uses TRBV11-3 and TRBJ2-2; 7 nucleotides agree with TRBD1. V dropped 0 bases and J dropped 0; count of bases not matched to a gene: 1. This CDR3 is built from 16 residues. The germline V gene has CDR1 SGHNT and CDR2 YENEEA. In DNA form, the CDR3 reads TGTGCCAGCAGCTTAGATACAGGGGCGAACACCGGGGAGCTGTTTTTT. As protein: CASSLDTGANTGELFF.

The genes are TRBV10-2 and TRBJ2-3; possibly TRBD1 for D (5 bases). This CDR3 is built from 14 residues. The V gene's germline CDR1 is WSHSY and CDR2 SAAADI. Trimming left V 2 bases short and J 4 bases short, with 10 bases between. Here the CDR3 reads CASSERLGADTQYF. CDR3 bases: TGCGCCAGCAGTGAGAGGCTAGGGGCAGATACGCAGTATTTT.

The count of this clone is one. V usage is TRBV2 and J usage is TRBJ2-3, with a tentative D call TRBD2 (5 bases). This CDR3 contains 14 residues. Germline V gene data show CDR1 as SNHLY and CDR2 as FYNNEI. Between the trimmed V and J ends, which lost 8 bases and 5 bases, there was a span of 17 bases. CDR3 bases: TGTGCCAGCTTAATTGAGGGATTGGGAGATACGCAGTATTTT. Translating gives CASLIEGLGDTQYF.

The chain joins TRBV11-3 to TRBJ2-3; possibly TRBD1 for D (6 bases). The CDR3 length is 13 residues. Germline CDR1 SGHNT, CDR2 YENEEA. Trimming pared 5 bases from V and 10 bases from J, leaving 16 bases between. The CDR3 nucleotides are TGTGCCAGCAGCCAGGGGTGGGGCGGTTCGCAGTATTTT. Its translation: CASSQGWGGSQYF. The variable domain in full, with the rest retrieved from reference TRBV11-3 and TRBJ2-3, is EAGVVQSPRYKIIEKKQPVAFWCNPISGHNTLYWYLQNLGQGPELLIRYENEEAVDDSQLPKDRFSAERLKGVDSTLKIQPAELGDSAVYLCASSQGWGGSQYFGPGTRLTVL.

The chain has TRBV4-3 and TRBJ2-7; weak D call: TRBD2 (6 bases). The CDR3 is 17 residues long. Germline CDR1 reads LGHNA; CDR2 reads YSLEER. Trimming took 0 bases from V and 2 from J, leaving 17 bases between them. The CDR3 loop is CASSQDFYGRKAYEQYF. The DNA for the CDR3 is TGCGCCAGCAGCCAAGACTTTTACGGGAGAAAGGCCTACGAGCAGTACTTC.

The rearrangement joins TRBV4-1 to TRBJ2-5; 12 positions match TRBD1. The CDR3 is made up of 17 amino acids. V dropped 2 bases and J dropped 4; count of bases not matched to a gene: 8. Per germline, CDR1 MGHRA and CDR2 YSYEKL. The CDR3 DNA follows: TGCGCCAGCAGCCAAAATTCGGGACAGGGGGCGGGAGAGACCCAGTACTTC. Translation: CASSQNSGQGAGETQYF.

V and J are TRBV29-1 and TRBJ1-2, with D perhaps TRBD1 (5 bases). Germline values: CDR1 SQVTM, CDR2 ANQGSEA. Trimming took off 4 bases at V and 10 bases at J, with 19 bases between the two ends. The CDR3 length is 13 residues. DNA for the CDR3: TGCAGCGTTGGGGGTTGGGCAGGGCTGGACTACACCTTC. Its translation: CSVGGWAGLDYTF.

The chain joins TRBV30 to TRBJ1-5; 12 bases are a match to TRBD1. There are 17 residues in the CDR3. V gave up 0 bases and J gave up 6 bases; unmatched junction bases: 9. Germline values: CDR1 GTSNPN, CDR2 SVGIG (reference sequence). Written as DNA, the CDR3 is TGTGCCTGGAGTGTACAGGGACAGGGGGCTGGGGTTCAGCCCCAGCATTTT. Protein product: CAWSVQGQGAGVQPQHF. Full variable domain (remainder filled in from reference TRBV30 and TRBJ1-5): SQTIHQWPATLVQPVGSPLSLECTVEGTSNPNLYWYRQAAGRGLQLLFYSVGIGQISSEVPQNLSASRPQDRQFILSSKKLLLSDSGFYLCAWSVQGQGAGVQPQHFGDGTRLSIL.

The V call is TRBV27, the J call TRBJ1-1; 8 nucleotides match TRBD1. Unmatched junction bases numbered 11, after V lost 7 bases and J lost 4 bases. Germline assignment: CDR1 MNHEY and CDR2 SMNVEV (reference sequence). The CDR3 covers 15 residues. CDR3 nucleotides: TGTGCCAGCACCGGATTAGGACAGGGCATCACTGAAGCTTTCTTT. Residues: CASTGLGQGITEAFF.

The table lists this clone with many counts. The CDR3 nucleotides read TGCAGCGCGAGTAAGACCTACGAGCAGTACTTC. This sequence encodes CSASKTYEQYF. The chain employs TRBV29-1 and TRBJ2-7; D call uncertain. Germline loops: CDR1 SQVTM, CDR2 ANQGSEA. The CDR3 has 11 residues. Trimming cost V 7 bases and J 2 bases, with 9 bases left between them.

J is TRBJ2-7 and V is TRBV11-2; D is possibly TRBD1 (6 bases). The CDR3 runs to 16 residues. Germline CDR1 and CDR2: SGHAT and FQNNGV. Trimming stripped 4 bases from V and 0 bases from J, with 16 bases between. The DNA for the CDR3 is TGTGCCAGCAGCTCCATCAGGGGCCAGAGCTCCTACGAGCAGTACTTC. Its protein product is CASSSIRGQSSYEQYF.

This clone has a handful of counts. V usage is TRBV7-3 and J usage is TRBJ2-1; the match to TRBD2 covers 7 bases. The CDR3 covers 16 residues. CDR1 is SGHTA and CDR2 is FQGTGA in the germline V gene. V lost 5 bases to trimming and J lost 0 bases; unmatched junction nucleotides: 7. The CDR3 sequence is CASSQGGHSSYNEQFF. The CDR3 DNA is TGTGCCAGCAGCCAGGGAGGGCATAGCTCCTACAATGAGCAGTTCTTC. Filled out from reference TRBV7-3 and TRBJ2-1, the complete variable domain reads GAGVSQTPSNKVTEKGKYVELRCDPISGHTALYWYRQSLGQGPEFLIYFQGTGAADDSGLPNDRFFAVRPEGSVSTLKIQRTERGDSAVYLCASSQGGHSSYNEQFFGPGTRLTVL.

This clone appeared a single time. The CDR3 DNA sequence: TGTGCCAGCAGCGTGACTAGCGGGAGTGGCTACGAGCAGTACTTC. It yields the protein CASSVTSGSGYEQYF. V and J are TRBV5-4 and TRBJ2-7, with 12 bases aligning to TRBD2. Germline-derived CDR1 and CDR2 are SGHNT and YYREEE (reference sequence). There are 15 residues in the CDR3. V shed 4 bases and J 3 bases; nucleotides not matched to a gene: 5.

With respect to this clone: Different DNA sequences within this sample yield the same CDR3. The chain's CDR3 is CASTLQGGEQFF. CDR3 nucleotide sequence: TGTGCCAGCACCCTGCAGGGGGGTGAGCAGTTCTTC. V is TRBV13 and J is TRBJ2-1, with D possibly matching TRBD1 (7 bases). Looked up from germline, CDR1 is PRHDT and CDR2 is FYEKMQ (reference sequence). CDR3 length: 12 residues. The V and J ends lost 7 bases and 9 bases respectively, with 13 bases between them. The whole variable domain, filled in from reference TRBV13 and TRBJ2-1, reads AAGVIQSPRHLIKEKRETATLKCYPIPRHDTVYWYQQGPGQDPQFLISFYEKMQSDKGSIPDRFSAQQFSDYHSELNMSSLELGDSALYFCASTLQGGEQFFGPGTRLTVL.

The V gene is TRBV7-3, the J gene TRBJ2-1, with 8 bases lining up with TRBD2. This CDR3 region has 13 residues. V lost 3 bases, J lost 8 bases, and 3 bases stayed unmatched. Germline V gene lookup returns CDR1 SGHTA and CDR2 FQGTGA. The CDR3 nucleotides are TGTGCCAGCAGCTTTCGGGGGGGGGATGAGCAGTTCTTC. It specifies CASSFRGGDEQFF.

V and J are TRBV4-3 and TRBJ2-7; 11 bases line up with TRBD2. Germline trimming cut 4 bases from V and 1 base from J; bases unmatched to any gene: 6. Germline V gene data show CDR1 as LGHNA and CDR2 as YSLEER. This CDR3 has 16 residues. As DNA, the CDR3 is TGCGCCAGCAGCCCGACTAGCGGGATCCGATCCTACGAGCAGTACTTC. Protein: CASSPTSGIRSYEQYF.

Concerning this clone itself: Germline and junction disagree at one end, which may indicate a read error. The chain couples TRBV7-7 to TRBJ2-5; D call uncertain. The CDR3 has 13 amino acids. The germline V gene has CDR1 SSHAT and CDR2 FNYEAQ (reference sequence). The CDR3 DNA reads TGTGCTAGCAGCCTAAGCCCCGGGGAGACCCAGTACTTC. Protein sequence: CASSLSPGETQYF.

The chain couples TRBV28 to TRBJ1-6; the D gene is possibly TRBD1 (5 bases). V was clipped by 5 bases and J by 8 bases, with 13 bases between them. The CDR3 extends over 14 amino acids. Germline lookup yields CDR1 MDHEN and CDR2 SYDVKM. The CDR3 nucleotides are TGTGCCAGCAGTCTGCGGGGCCTCCATTCACCCCTCCACTTT. This translates into CASSLRGLHSPLHF. The variable domain in full, completed from reference TRBV28 and TRBJ1-6, reads DVKVTQSSRYLVKRTGEKVFLECVQDMDHENMFWYRQDPGLGLRLIYFSYDVKMKEKGDIPEGYSVSREKKERFSLILESASTNQTSMYLCASSLRGLHSPLHFGNGTRLTVT.

This clone was picked up one time. The genes are TRBV7-2 and TRBJ2-1, with a weak D call TRBD2 (5 bases). V dropped 3 bases and J dropped 4 bases, with 10 bases sitting between them. Germline values: CDR1 SGHTA, CDR2 FQGNSA. CDR3 size: 14 residues. The CDR3 DNA is TGTGCCAGCAGCTTGCGAGGGCGGTACAATGAGCAGTTCTTC. Protein sequence: CASSLRGRYNEQFF.

This chain connects TRBV7-2 to TRBJ2-7, with D possibly matching TRBD1 (6 bases). The V end lost 2 bases, the J end lost 3 bases, and 14 bases lay between the germline ends. The CDR3 sequence is 15 residues long. CDR1 is SGHTA and CDR2 is FQGNSA in the germline V gene. The CDR3 here is CASSLIEGHIYEQYF. CDR3 DNA sequence: TGTGCCAGCAGCTTAATAGAGGGACATATCTACGAGCAGTACTTC.

This chain joins TRBV28 and TRBJ2-6, with TRBD1 matching over 9 bases. The germline V gene encodes CDR1 MDHEN and CDR2 SYDVKM. Trimming removed 7 bases from V and 0 bases from J; junction bases left unmatched: 10. The CDR3 runs to 18 residues. Here the CDR3 reads CASTPGQGAVSGANVLTF. The DNA for the CDR3 is TGTGCCAGCACCCCGGGACAGGGCGCCGTCTCTGGGGCCAACGTCCTGACTTTC.

The chain employs TRBV28 and TRBJ1-1, with TRBD1 identical over 7 bases. Germline V gene data show CDR1 as MDHEN and CDR2 as SYDVKM. V trimming: 5 bases; J trimming: 7 bases; junction bases outside the gene matches: 10. This CDR3 is built from 14 residues. The CDR3 protein is CASSQGTARFEAFF. The CDR3 DNA reads as TGTGCCAGCAGTCAAGGGACAGCCAGATTTGAAGCTTTCTTT.

The chain couples TRBV6-5 to TRBJ2-3; 7 positions agree with TRBD2. Germline lookup yields CDR1 MNHEY and CDR2 SVGAGI. The CDR3 is 15 amino acids. V was clipped by 6 bases and J by 5 bases; unmatched bases: 11. The CDR3 DNA reads as TGTGCCAGCAGCCTGGCCACTAGCGCAGAAGATACGCAGTATTTT. As protein: CASSLATSAEDTQYF.

The chain links TRBV11-3 to TRBJ1-1, with a weak D call TRBD1 (5 bases). V was shortened by 7 bases and J by 1 base, with 10 bases between the two germline ends. The CDR3 totals 13 residues. Germline loops: CDR1 SGHNT, CDR2 YENEEA. Here the CDR3 reads CASNKQANTEAFF. Written as DNA, the CDR3 is TGTGCCAGCAATAAACAGGCGAACACTGAAGCTTTCTTT.

This rearrangement joins TRBV7-2 to TRBJ1-4, with TRBD1 matching 9 bases. With 5 bases clipped from V and 8 bases from J, the junction kept 9 bases outside the gene matches. Looked up from germline, CDR1 is SGHTA and CDR2 is FQGNSA. The CDR3 contains 15 residues. CDR3 region: CASSTWDRVSEKLFF. Here the CDR3 DNA reads TGTGCCAGCAGCACCTGGGACAGGGTGAGCGAAAAACTGTTTTTT.

The table lists this clone with a count of one. CDR3 residues: CASSLDAGPTDTQYF. In DNA form, the CDR3 reads TGTGCCAGCAGCTTAGATGCGGGTCCCACAGATACGCAGTATTTT. The chain joins TRBV7-2 to TRBJ2-3, with D possibly TRBD2 on 5 matching bases. CDR3 size: 15 residues. Per germline, CDR1 SGHTA and CDR2 FQGNSA. Deletions cut 1 base from V and 2 bases from J, with 10 bases between. Drawing the rest from reference TRBV7-2 and TRBJ2-3, the complete variable domain is GAGVSQSPSNKVTEKGKDVELRCDPISGHTALYWYRQSLGQGLEFLIYFQGNSAPDKSGLPSDRFSAERTGGSVSTLTIQRTQQEDSAVYLCASSLDAGPTDTQYFGPGTRLTVL.

The chain employs TRBV27 and TRBJ2-7; TRBD2 matches at 13 bases. CDR3 length: 15 residues. Germline CDR1 is MNHEY and CDR2 is SMNVEV (reference sequence). V shed 4 bases and J 4 bases; nucleotides not matched to a gene: 4. The CDR3 is CASSYGLAGVYEQYF. CDR3 sequence (DNA): TGTGCCAGCAGTTACGGACTAGCGGGAGTTTACGAGCAGTACTTC.

On this clone: One junction end does not reproduce the germline sequence, and a read error may be involved. Distinct nucleotide sequences in the sample also encode this CDR3. This chain joins TRBV29-1 and TRBJ1-1; no firm D call. Germline assignment: CDR1 SQVTM and CDR2 ANQGSEA. The CDR3 sequence is 11 residues long. The CDR3, as DNA: TGCAGCGTTGACGAGGGTGCTGAGGCTTTCTTT. This sequence encodes CSVDEGAEAFF.